This T cell receptor (beta chain) was observed in a study of molecular identifiers for immune sequencing clone quantification. Study observations and caveats: Under 1% of molecules in naive cells, but over 99% of effector molecules, belonged to clones above 20 RNA copies.

Sorting was used to obtain naive CD8 T cells (CD8+CD4-CCR7+CD45RA+). This clonotype came up many times. The target antigen is unknown. TCRdb called the PCR reads again in MiXCR, with one record for every CDR3 protein. The data show about 36,000 distinct CDR3 sequences, with less than 20% seen just once and under 8.5% held by the top ten. Germline values: CDR1 ENHRY, CDR2 SYGVKD. The CDR3 is made up of 12 amino acids. Deletions cut 6 bases from V and 5 bases from J, with 10 bases between. Sequencing input: naive CD8+ T cells from blood, with Jurkat cell RNA spiked in. Subset indicated: FACS-sorted CD8+CD4-CCR7+CD45RA+ naive T cells. The chain is built from TRBV10-3 and TRBJ2-5, with D possibly TRBD2 on 6 matching bases. This receptor was taken from a human donor in good health. Some libraries in this study had Jurkat cell RNA spiked in. The CDR3, as DNA: TGTGCCATCAGAGAGGGGAGGGAGACCCAGTACTTC. Residues: CAIREGRETQYF.